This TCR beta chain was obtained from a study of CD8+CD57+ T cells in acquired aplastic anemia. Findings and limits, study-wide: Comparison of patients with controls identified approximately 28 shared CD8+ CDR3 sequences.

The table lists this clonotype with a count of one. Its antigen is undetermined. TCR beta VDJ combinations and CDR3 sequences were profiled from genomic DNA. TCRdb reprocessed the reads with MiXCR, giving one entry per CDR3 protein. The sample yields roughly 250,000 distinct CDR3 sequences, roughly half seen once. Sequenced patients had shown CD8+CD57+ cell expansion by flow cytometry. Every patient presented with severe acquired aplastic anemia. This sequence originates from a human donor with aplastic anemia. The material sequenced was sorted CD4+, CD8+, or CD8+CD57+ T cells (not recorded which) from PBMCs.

This CDR3 is CASTEDTGGFEETQYF. DNA of the CDR3: TGTGCCAGCACCGAGGATACGGGGGGATTTGAAGAGACCCAGTACTTC. This chain connects TRBV6-2 or TRBV6-3 to TRBJ2-5, with TRBD2 matching over 7 bases. V lost 7 bases, J lost 3 bases, and 14 bases stayed unmatched. This CDR3 is built from 16 residues. Germline lookup yields CDR1 MNHEY and CDR2 SVGEGT.